The TCR beta chain under discussion was sequenced for a study of blood T cells in healthy people across ages. On the study more broadly: When template switching was applied, about one barcoded beta molecule was captured per two T cells.

The second PCR ran about 7 to 12 cycles with a sample-barcoded 5' primer and J-beta primers. TCRdb fed the 5' RACE reads into MiXCR, producing one record per CDR3 protein. The profile shows about 1 million distinct CDR3 sequences, 45% of them singletons. The people who gave samples were healthy Caucasians from Russia, aged about 6 to 95. With respect to this clonotype: Its antigen remains unknown.

Study-level results: Per million T cells, TCR beta diversity dropped about linearly as age rose. Leaving the PBMCs unsorted stopped any conclusive comparison of naive versus antigen-experienced cells.

Germline lookup yields CDR1 MGHRA and CDR2 YSYEKL. This CDR3 region has 17 residues. V lost 0 bases to trimming and J lost 9 bases; unmatched junction nucleotides: 7. This chain uses TRBV4-1 with TRBJ2-1; 14 bases match TRBD2. This sequence originates from a woman aged 60 to 75 in good health. Sequencing was done on a sample of blood. CDR3: CASSQDPPGLAGAEQFF. The CDR3, as DNA: TGCGCCAGCAGCCAAGATCCCCCGGGACTAGCGGGAGCTGAGCAGTTCTTC.